The T cell receptor (beta chain) under discussion was sequenced for a study of metastatic and nonmetastatic thyroid tumors. About the research overall: Repertoires of blood and of tissue (tumor or nodule) from malignant and benign thyroid patients were compared. General study results and limits: It was reportedly found that TCR beta diversity was significantly higher in malignant thyroid tumors than in benign nodules, a difference seen in both blood and tumor samples.

This clone was seen only a few times. Its antigen is not identified. Germline CDR1 and CDR2: MNHEY and SVGEGT. The V gene end was trimmed by 6 bases and the J gene end by 6 bases; junction bases not matched to a gene: 11. CDR3 size: 15 residues. Each patient came to thyroid surgery without any prior treatment (of any kind). The authors' processing: Between-group CDR3 differences, defined by clinicopathological status, yielded a distant-metastasis classifier for papillary thyroid cancer. TCRdb called clones again from the PCR reads with MiXCR. None of the V and J calls come from the authors' own analysis; TCRdb made them. The data contain 32,000 or so clones, 15% to 20% of them singletons.

Sequencing was performed on blood. This TCR was recovered from a female donor with papillary thyroid cancer or a benign thyroid nodule (not recorded which). Some clones in this sample may be carry-over from other donors' samples. The J gene is TRBJ2-1, the V gene TRBV6-2 or TRBV6-3; the match to TRBD1 covers 7 bases. The CDR3 is CASRSDRDGGNEQFF. Written as DNA, the CDR3 is TGTGCCAGCAGGTCAGACAGGGATGGGGGCAATGAGCAGTTCTTC.